This TCR beta chain was captured in a study of cytomegalovirus exposure and HLA in healthy donors (dated by TCRdb to 2016 to 2017). With respect to the entire study: According to an earlier analysis of several hundred of the donors, about 179 million T cells yielded roughly 110 million unique TCR beta sequences and about 300 Gb of sequence data. Donor age, sex, ethnicity and CMV serostatus were compiled together with the repertoire data. To decide whether each TCR beta V gene segment behaved as functional or pseudogenic, an earlier analysis of approximately 590 of the donors relied on high-throughput TCR beta sequencing. All discovery cohort repertoires had been generated on a single sequencing platform. To study patterns of TCR occurrence, a later analysis re-analyzed previously published TCR beta repertoires from 650 to 750 donors and added high-resolution HLA genotyping. Roughly 5 DR-DQ haplotypes were handled as single units for association and clustering because linkage in the cohort was strong. Among the roughly 400 genotyped donors, around 81% belonged to the genetic ancestry cluster associated with self-reported Caucasian donors. Rather than drawing on any new phenotypic data, the later analysis identified candidate immune exposures from TCR beta sequences and the way those sequences occurred across donors. Besides the first cohort of 666 subjects, a separate validation cohort made up of 120 different subjects was used. A later genetic analysis used genome-wide SNP genotypes for about three fifths of the roughly 700 donors, treating that subset as a discovery cohort. The study used immunosequencing to profile the T cell repertoires of 666 subjects and linked those repertoires to cytomegalovirus serostatus. An early release covering roughly 600 HLA-typed donors comprised about 320 gigabases of sequencing data and 65 million to 100 million unique TCR sequences. The aim of the study was to test whether cataloging public T cell receptors could identify signatures of past pathogen exposure. The number of donors typed differed by locus, with roughly 629-640 for A, B, C, DRB1 and DQB1, over 500 for DQA1, about 610 for DPA1, and approximately 470 for DPB1. Both class I and class II loci were covered by HLA typing, at four-digit resolution. To predict cytomegalovirus infection status, the study combined high-throughput TCR immunosequencing, statistical association of individual TCRs with disease status, and machine learning. Among about 400 genotyped donors of the cohort, an average of about 220,000 unique TCR beta nucleotide sequences was sequenced per donor, of which 15% to 20% were non-productive. Summary of the overall study and its limitations: The classifier was reported to diagnose cytomegalovirus status with high specificity and sensitivity in both the original and validation cohorts. Because counts were too low, seventeen rarely observed V segments, including chromosome 9 orphons, were excluded from the earlier analysis of under 650 of the donors. In vitro tests confirmed that a few of the cytomegalovirus-associated TCR beta chains recognize cytomegalovirus antigens. A further reported finding was that TCR beta sequences accurately predicted the HLA-A and HLA-B alleles for most subjects in the first cohort. According to a later genetic analysis, donors in an Asian-associated ancestry cluster had fewer N-insertions in productive TCRs than the approximately 610-donor mean. In a later analysis, HLA-associated TCR beta chains were found to be more clonally expanded and to have lower generation probabilities than equally common non-associated chains. Presence/absence analyses assumed roughly uniform sequencing depth across donors, an assumption that may not hold. It was suggested by the authors that the approach could potentially be generalized to other disease states and immunological phenotypes. The study gave a list of 150 to 200 TCR beta chains associated with cytomegalovirus. In a later genetic analysis, a missense DCLRE1C variant was associated with V-gene and J-gene trimming of TCR beta chains, and the association was replicated in an independent cohort. CMV serostatus was the only immune exposure information available for the cohort. Linkage disequilibrium might explain the correlated functional status among segregating V segments, but an unknown experimental factor could not be excluded. Most TCR sequences were seen in very few donors, while some public TCRs were found in many individuals. Because HLA typing was missing for some donors at each locus, association tests included only the typed subset. In an earlier analysis of roughly 560 of the donors, most TCR beta V segments were observed in productive rearrangements about 87% or about 30% of the time, broadly matching IMGT annotations. Assigning TCR associations to individual alleles was difficult when HLA alleles, especially DR and DQ, strongly co-occurred. A later analysis found that most CMV-associated TCR beta chains appeared HLA-restricted, with HLA associations seemingly driven largely by CMV exposure. A later analysis found that TCR association rates varied across HLA loci, with DRB1 alleles showing the most associated TCRs and HLA-C alleles the fewest. In this cohort, only TCR beta chains were sequenced, and detectable features were limited by the absence of alpha or paired-chain data. According to a later analysis, parvovirus B19, influenza, CMV and Epstein-Barr virus appeared linked to several top co-occurrence clusters. In a later analysis, some 18,000 TCR beta sequences were associated with specific HLA alleles at a false discovery rate of 0.05. A cluster of highly shared sequence variants was judged likely to be a technical artifact of the sequencing pipeline.

Comment on this clone: It lacks a known antigen. No quality values exist for individual bases; no much larger clone is one base distant.

Libraries came from the immunoSEQ multiplex PCR assay. For the multiplex PCR, a mixture combining 60 forward primers for TCR Vbeta segments and 13 reverse primers for TCR Jbeta segments was used. The CDR3 region of rearranged TCR beta genes was amplified from genomic DNA by a multiplex PCR assay. On the Illumina HiSeq System, the amplified TCR beta libraries were sequenced as 87-base-pair reads. The paper's processing steps were these. In a later analysis, tens of millions of unique TCR beta chains were counted across the approximately 640 repertoires, and roughly 11 million of these chains were shared by at least two donors. A nearest-neighbor algorithm error-corrected the raw reads and collapsed the reads into unique sequences, merging closely related sequences to remove PCR and sequencing errors. CDR3 sequences were aligned to IMGT reference sequences to assign V, D and J gene segments. For a sequence to be retained, at least a six-nucleotide match to both a V gene segment and a J gene segment was required. Rearrangements were called productive when the CDR3 lacked stop codons and stayed in frame with V and J; all others were non-productive. Following IMGT convention, CDR3 was defined as the stretch from the second conserved V-encoded cysteine to the conserved J-encoded phenylalanine. The earlier analysis of about 640 of the donors excluded any sequence lacking an unambiguous match to a single V gene segment. An earlier analysis of 587 of the donors called V segments functional above 56.7% productive rearrangements and segregating when the between-donor standard deviation exceeded 5%. A statistical classification framework was built to diagnose cytomegalovirus status from the catalog of TCR beta chain sequences. In a later analysis, V and J genes were assigned by comparing TCR nucleotide sequences against IMGT/GENE-DB human TR gene sequences. In a later analysis, CDR3 sequences and most-parsimonious VDJ recombination scenarios were assigned using the TCRdist pipeline. In a later analysis, each TCR beta chain was defined by its CDR3 amino acid sequence together with its V-gene family, and reads lacking a unique V-gene family were excluded. In a later analysis, a few hundred highly shared, low-generation-probability nucleotide sequences were removed to address suspected cross-contamination and a sequencing artifact. For each public chain, a later analysis derived a clonal expansion index from normalized ranks of inferred template counts within each repertoire. Generation probabilities in a later analysis came from a VDJ recombination model fitted to out-of-frame rearrangements, and those results were checked against IGoR. In a later analysis, TCR-TCR, TCR-HLA and TCR-CMV co-occurrence was scored with hypergeometric tests, and a repertoire-size bias correction was applied to TCR pairs. In a later analysis, false discovery rates were estimated by permuting HLA or CMV assignments 20 times. In a later analysis, co-occurring TCRs were grouped using DBSCAN, and TCRdist sequence similarity was added for clustering within HLA-allele-positive subsets. Repertoires with fewer than 30,000 or more than 120,000 public chains were left out of co-occurrence clustering, as were a few repertoires with anomalous nucleotide sharing. The source is immuneACCESS, and TCRdb retained only in-frame sequences with V and J called. Part of the clones is not carried over; for the studies checked, unresolved V genes explain less than half of this, and the remainder is unexplained. That table is the source of V, J and clone size, and D and trimming were worked out from the DNA. The sample has approximately 260,000 clones on record, approximately 84% of them singletons. 1.5% to 2.5% of the sample is taken by the ten largest.

The cohort was made up of roughly 670 healthy bone marrow donors. At the time of sampling, all cohort members were nominally healthy, though unrecorded immune exposures were likely present. The donor was CMV seropositive and belonged to the group of more than 250 seropositive cohort members. Each donor provided a peripheral blood sample, and peripheral blood mononuclear cells were used for TCR beta sequencing. The Qiagen DNeasy Blood Extraction Kit was used to extract genomic DNA from the blood cell samples. This TCR derives from a woman aged 40 to 50 in good health and CMV-seropositive. Sequencing input: PBMCs.

The CDR3 reads CASSKFSGGAGTTEAFF. In nucleotide form, the sequence is TGTGCCAGTAGTAAATTTTCGGGGGGCGCAGGGACCACTGAAGCTTTCTTT. The chain is encoded by TRBV19 joined to TRBJ1-1, with a tentative D gene TRBD1 over 6 matching bases. The CDR3 holds 17 amino acids from the cysteine to the phenylalanine. CDR3 DNA only is kept here, 51 bases in frame from base 1. For CDR1 and CDR2, the germline V gene (reference sequence) lists LNHDA and SQIVND. Trimming at the junction amounts to 4 bases on V and 4 bases on J, and the germline ends lie 22 bases apart.